This T cell receptor beta chain appears in the sequencing data of a study of blood T cells in healthy people across ages. The sample holds many counts of this clonotype. The CDR3 sequence is 16 residues long. CDR1 is SGHVS and CDR2 is FQNEAQ in the germline V gene. The V end was cut by 5 bases, the J end by 5 bases, with 21 bases between. Combining a sample-barcoded 5' primer with a J-beta primer mix, a second PCR ran for about 7 to 12 cycles. CDR3-containing paired-end reads numbered at least 2.5 million in each sample. TCRdb reprocessed the 5' RACE reads with MiXCR, giving one entry per CDR3 protein. This table holds fewer than 2,000,000 distinct CDR3 sequences, around 36% found once. The authors extracted at least 5.5 micrograms of total RNA per sample.

Input material: blood. V is TRBV7-8 and J is TRBJ2-5; D is perhaps TRBD1 or TRBD2 (7 bases each). The clonotype comes from a woman in her twenties or thirties in good health. The CDR3 protein is CASSPGQGGGKETQYF. CDR3 bases: TGTGCCAGCAGCCCGGGCCAGGGAGGGGGCAAGGAGACCCAGTACTTC.